The TCR beta chain described here comes from a study of graft-versus-host responses after intestinal transplantation. Background on the study: Multivisceral, liver-intestinal, or isolated intestinal grafts went to recipients. Anti-thymocyte globulin induction was given to all recipients, followed by tacrolimus and steroids for around 3 years.

The ends lost 11 bases at V and 8 bases at J; junction bases unmatched: 12. The CDR3 covers 14 residues. General observations from the study: Among circulating GvH clones, peak levels were associated with early post-transplant declines in HvG clones.

The data were produced by immunoSEQ multiplex PCR, yet TCRdb's version contains in-frame clones alone and is incomplete. This sample carries thousands of clones, approximately 31% of them seen once, and the ten largest clones take 5.1%. The clonotype originates from a human patient who received an intestinal transplant. This specimen consisted of alloreactive CD4+ T cells from a mixed lymphocyte reaction culture, obtained before intestinal transplant. As for subset: CFSE-low proliferating T cells sorted from approximately 6-day pre-transplant mixed lymphocyte reaction (GvH or HvG direction). This chain connects TRBV23-1 to TRBJ2-1; TRBD1 matches 10 bases. TRBV23-1 is an open reading frame whose function is uncertain. CDR3 amino acids: CAVGGTGDLDEQFF. The CDR3 DNA is TGCGCCGTGGGTGGGACAGGGGATTTGGATGAGCAGTTCTTC.